A selection of T cell receptor beta chains follows, all from one sample in a study of radiotherapy plus CTLA-4 blockade in lung cancer. Using immunoSEQ multiplex PCR, the repertoire was profiled, and TCRdb retains in-frame clones only, with some absent. Altogether approximately 28,000 clones are present, approximately 77% being singletons, with the ten largest covering less than 25%. Sequences were derived from peripheral blood, sampled from a patient treated with radiotherapy plus ipilimumab. These receptors were collected from a human donor with non-small cell lung cancer that progressed on radiotherapy plus ipilimumab. The CDR3 runs from the conserved cysteine through the conserved F or W. Each record gives: D gene, J gene, clone size, V gene, CDR3 DNA, CDR3 protein. A D gene is named only where the DNA matches it firmly. Not all rows give a size; the values are once, few, many and, for expanded clones, a class.

TRBD2 TRBJ2-5 . TRBV5-1 TGCGCCAGCAGCTTGCACTCGGGACTAGGGGTGGAGACCCAGTACTTC CASSLHSGLGVETQYF
. TRBJ1-1 . TRBV7-6 TGTGCCAGCAGCTTAACTGAGAACACTGAAGCTTTCTTT CASSLTENTEAFF
TRBD2 TRBJ2-1 . TRBV28 TGTGCCAGCAGCCCCCTTTCCGGACTAGCGGGGGACAATGAGCAGTTCTTC CASSPLSGLAGDNEQFF
TRBD1 TRBJ2-3 . TRBV10-3 TGTGCCATCAGCCCGGGACAGGAGGACACAGATACGCAGTATTTT CAISPGQEDTDTQYF
TRBD1 TRBJ1-3 . TRBV6-6 TGTGCCAGCAGGGGACAGGGCTTGAGCTCTGGAAACACCATATATTTT CASRGQGLSSGNTIYF
TRBD2 TRBJ2-2 . TRBV6-5 TGTGCCAGCAGCCCCGGGGGGGCCGGGGAGCTGTTTTTT CASSPGGAGELFF
. TRBJ2-7 few TRBV19 TGTGCCAGTAGACCCGCTGGGGGGGAGCAGTACTTC CASRPAGGEQYF
. TRBJ1-1 few TRBV28 TGTGCCAGCAGTCCGAACACTGAAGCTTTCTTT CASSPNTEAFF
. TRBJ1-4 . TRBV7-2 TGTGCCAGCAGCTGGGGGCGGGGGCTGGTAAATGAAAAACTGTTTTTT CASSWGRGLVNEKLFF
. TRBJ1-2 . TRBV2 TGTGCCAGCAGTGAAAGGACAGCCAACTATGGCTACACCTTC CASSERTANYGYTF
. TRBJ2-7 . TRBV11-2 TGTGCCAGCAGCTTAGATCGCCCCTACGAGCAGTACTTC CASSLDRPYEQYF
TRBD2 TRBJ2-3 . TRBV5-1 TGCGCCAGCAGCTCCGGGGGGGTTTGGCAGTATTTT CASSSGGVWQYF
. TRBJ1-5 . TRBV7-9 TGTGCCAGCAGAGCCGACGGCGGGGATTCACAGCCCCAGCATTTT CASRADGGDSQPQHF
. TRBJ2-3 . TRBV11-2 TGTGCCAGCAGCTCGACACGCGCAGGGGCAGATACGCAGTATTTT CASSSTRAGADTQYF
TRBD1 TRBJ2-7 . TRBV28 TGTGCCAGCAGTTGGACAGGGGAATACGAGCAGTACTTC CASSWTGEYEQYF
. TRBJ2-2 . TRBV13 TGTGCCAGCAGCTTAGGACTATCCACCGGGGAGCTGTTTTTT CASSLGLSTGELFF
. TRBJ2-1 . TRBV2 TGTGCCAGCAGTGAAGGGGGGCCTCTTTACAGGGAGGAGTTCTTC CASSEGGPLYREEFF
TRBD2 TRBJ2-7 . TRBV5-4 TGTGCCAGCAGCTTGTATAGCGGGCCTGGGGAGCAGTACTTC CASSLYSGPGEQYF
. TRBJ1-5 . TRBV7-2 TGTGCCAGCAGCAAGGATAGCAATCAGCCCCAGCATTTT CASSKDSNQPQHF
. TRBJ2-3 . TRBV5-6 TGTGCCAGCAGCTTGGAACAGGGAAGCACAGATACGCAGTATTTT CASSLEQGSTDTQYF
TRBD1 TRBJ2-2 . TRBV28 TGTGCCAGCAGTCGGGACAGGGGTTTAAAAACCGGGGAGCTGTTTTTT CASSRDRGLKTGELFF
TRBD1 TRBJ1-2 . TRBV4-3 TGCGCCAGCAGCCAAGGCTCAGACAGGGACTACTATGGCTACACCTTC CASSQGSDRDYYGYTF
. TRBJ1-1 . TRBV5-1 TGCGCCAGCAGCTTGGGTCAGGTGGGGAACACTGAAGCTTTCTTT CASSLGQVGNTEAFF
. TRBJ1-1 . TRBV7-9 TGTGCCAGCAGCCTGACACCTGACACTGAAGCTTTCTTT CASSLTPDTEAFF
. TRBJ1-1 . TRBV2 TGTGCCAGCAGGCCGGACACTGAAGCTTTCTTT CASRPDTEAFF
TRBD1 TRBJ2-1 . TRBV6-5 TGTGCCAGCAACCAGGACAGGTACAATGAGCAGTTCTTC CASNQDRYNEQFF
. TRBJ1-6 . TRBV2 TGTGCCAGCAGCGTAAGGACGGGGAATTCACCCCTCCACTTT CASSVRTGNSPLHF
TRBD1 TRBJ1-1 . TRBV7-9 TGTGCCAGCAGCGCCCTAAGGGACAGGAGCACTGAAGCTTTCTTT CASSALRDRSTEAFF
. TRBJ1-1 . TRBV10-3 TGTGCCATCATTGGTGGGGAGGTGAACACTGAAGCTTTCTTT CAIIGGEVNTEAFF
. TRBJ1-1 . TRBV7-8 TGTGCCAGCGGAAAAGTGGGCACTGAAGCTTTCTTT CASGKVGTEAFF
. TRBJ2-7 . TRBV28 TGTGCCAGCAGTTTCGCCAAGGTATTGGGCGAGCAGTACTTC CASSFAKVLGEQYF
TRBD1 TRBJ1-2 . TRBV6-5 TGTGCCAGCAGTTACTCTCAGGGGGTTAGTGGCTACACCTTC CASSYSQGVSGYTF